The 5 T cell receptor beta chains in this list originate from one sample, sequenced in a study of beta chain features in type 1 diabetes. Regarding the study as a whole: The study found moderately but significantly shorter TCRB CDR3s in all four CD4+ subsets of Type 1 diabetes patients.

All of the isolated RNA was reverse transcribed, so expressed TCRB transcripts were sequenced. Produced via immunoSEQ multiplex PCR; TCRdb's table is partial and in-frame only. The sample has about 120,000 clones, roughly 15% seen once. Their cognate antigens are unknown. The sample comprised central memory CD4+ T cells from blood. The receptors here all came from a man aged 30 to 39 with type 1 diabetes.

CDR3 DNA: TGTGCCATCAGTGTAGGGAAGAGCTCCTACAATGAGCAGTTCTTC. This encodes CAISVGKSSYNEQFF. The V and J genes are TRBV10-3 and TRBJ2-1; no clear D. The germline V and J ends were trimmed by 4 bases and 0 bases, with 10 bases remaining between them. The CDR3 sequence is 15 residues long. The V gene's germline CDR1 is ENHRY and CDR2 SYGVKD.

The table lists this clone with a few counts. The chain has TRBV30 and TRBJ2-3; D may be TRBD1 (6 bases). The CDR3 totals 16 residues. V lost 0 bases to trimming and J lost 3 bases, with 16 bases between them. CDR1 GTSNPN and CDR2 SVGIG come from the germline V gene (reference sequence). The CDR3, as DNA: TGTGCCTGGAGTGTATTGGGCGCAGGGGAAACAGATACGCAGTATTTT. Translation: CAWSVLGAGETDTQYF.

The chain recombines TRBV9 with TRBJ1-1; D possibly corresponds to TRBD1 (6 bases). The CDR3 spans 16 residues. V lost 0 bases, J lost 0 bases, and 12 bases lay in between. Germline CDR1 and CDR2: SGDLS and YYNGEE. CDR3 amino acids: CASSVATGLMNTEAFF. CDR3 DNA sequence: TGTGCCAGCAGCGTAGCAACAGGGCTCATGAACACTGAAGCTTTCTTT.

Concerning this clone: The sample has other DNA sequences that encode this CDR3 too. The chain links TRBV5-4 to TRBJ2-3, with D uncertain. The V gene lost 2 bases and the J gene lost 0 bases, with 7 bases spanning the gap. Germline V gene sequence: CDR1 SGHNT, CDR2 YYREEE (reference sequence). This CDR3 spans 14 amino acids. CDR3 sequence: CASSLDPSTDTQYF. The CDR3 nucleotides are TGTGCCAGCAGCTTAGACCCTAGCACAGATACGCAGTATTTT.

This clone showed up just a few times. The chain recombines TRBV7-2 with TRBJ2-1; tentative D call: TRBD2 (7 bases). The CDR3 sequence is 10 residues long. Germline values: CDR1 SGHTA, CDR2 FQGNSA. The V end lost 10 bases, the J end lost 13 bases, and 14 bases lay between the germline ends. The CDR3 sequence: CATGGGAQFF. CDR3 DNA sequence: TGTGCCACCGGTGGGGGGGCTCAGTTCTTC.